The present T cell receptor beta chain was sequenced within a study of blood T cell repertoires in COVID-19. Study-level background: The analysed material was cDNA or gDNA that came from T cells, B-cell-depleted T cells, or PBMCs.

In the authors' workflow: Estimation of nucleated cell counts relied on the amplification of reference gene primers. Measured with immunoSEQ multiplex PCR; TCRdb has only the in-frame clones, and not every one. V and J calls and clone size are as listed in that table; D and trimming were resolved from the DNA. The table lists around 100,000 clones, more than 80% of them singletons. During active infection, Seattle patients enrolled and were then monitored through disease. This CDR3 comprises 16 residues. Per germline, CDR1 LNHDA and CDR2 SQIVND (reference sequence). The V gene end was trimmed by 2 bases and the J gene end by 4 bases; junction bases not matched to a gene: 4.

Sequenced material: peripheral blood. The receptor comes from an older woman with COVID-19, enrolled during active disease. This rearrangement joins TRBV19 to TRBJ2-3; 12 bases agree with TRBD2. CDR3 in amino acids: CASSILLAGGPDTQYF. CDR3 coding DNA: TGTGCCAGTAGTATACTACTAGCGGGGGGCCCAGATACGCAGTATTTT.